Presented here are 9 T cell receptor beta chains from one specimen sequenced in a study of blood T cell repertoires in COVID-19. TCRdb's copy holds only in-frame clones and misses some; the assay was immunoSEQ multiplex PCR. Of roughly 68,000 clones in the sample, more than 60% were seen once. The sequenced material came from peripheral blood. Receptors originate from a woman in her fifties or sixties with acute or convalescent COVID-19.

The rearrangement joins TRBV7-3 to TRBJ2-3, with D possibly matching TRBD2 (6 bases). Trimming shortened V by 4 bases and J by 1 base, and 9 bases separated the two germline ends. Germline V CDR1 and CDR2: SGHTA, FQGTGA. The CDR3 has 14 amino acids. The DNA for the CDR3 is TGTGCCAGCAGCTCCGGGACTGGCACAGATACGCAGTATTTT. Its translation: CASSSGTGTDTQYF.

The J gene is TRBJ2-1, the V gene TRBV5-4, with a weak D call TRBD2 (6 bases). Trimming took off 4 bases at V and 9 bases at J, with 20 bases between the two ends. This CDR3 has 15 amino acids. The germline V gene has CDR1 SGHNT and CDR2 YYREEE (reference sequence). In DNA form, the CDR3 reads TGTGCCAGCAGCACGGGACTCCTCGCAAGCGGTGAGCAGTTCTTC. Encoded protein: CASSTGLLASGEQFF.

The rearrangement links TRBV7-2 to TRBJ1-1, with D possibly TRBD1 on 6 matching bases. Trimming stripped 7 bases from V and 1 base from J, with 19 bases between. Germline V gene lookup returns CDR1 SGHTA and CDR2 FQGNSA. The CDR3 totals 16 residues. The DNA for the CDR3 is TGTGCCAGCACGGCACCGGGACACCGCTCGAACACTGAAGCTTTCTTT. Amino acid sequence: CASTAPGHRSNTEAFF.

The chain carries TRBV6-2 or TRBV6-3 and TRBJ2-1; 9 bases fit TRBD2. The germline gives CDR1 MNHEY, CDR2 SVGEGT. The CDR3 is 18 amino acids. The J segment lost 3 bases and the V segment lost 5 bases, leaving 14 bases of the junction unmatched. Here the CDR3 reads CASSRTGSGRPHYNEQFF. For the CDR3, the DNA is TGTGCCAGCAGTAGAACAGGGAGCGGGAGGCCTCACTACAATGAGCAGTTCTTC.

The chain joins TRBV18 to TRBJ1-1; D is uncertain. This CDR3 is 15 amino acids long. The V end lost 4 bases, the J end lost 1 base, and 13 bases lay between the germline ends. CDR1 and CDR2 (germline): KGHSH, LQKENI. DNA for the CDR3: TGTGCCAGCTCACTCTCCCGGGCGGGGAACACTGAAGCTTTCTTT. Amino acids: CASSLSRAGNTEAFF. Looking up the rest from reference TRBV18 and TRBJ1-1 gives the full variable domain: NAGVMQNPRHLVRRRGQEARLRCSPMKGHSHVYWYRQLPEEGLKFMVYLQKENIIDESGMPKERFSAEFPKEGPSILRIQQVVRGDSAAYFCASSLSRAGNTEAFFGQGTRLTVV.

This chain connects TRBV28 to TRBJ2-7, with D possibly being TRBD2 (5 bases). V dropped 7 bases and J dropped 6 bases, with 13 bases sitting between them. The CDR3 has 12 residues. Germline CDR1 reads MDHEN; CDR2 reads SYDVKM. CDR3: CASTSLVREQYF. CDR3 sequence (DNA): TGTGCCAGCACCTCACTAGTTCGCGAGCAGTACTTC. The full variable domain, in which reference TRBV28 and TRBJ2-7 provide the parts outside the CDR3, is DVKVTQSSRYLVKRTGEKVFLECVQDMDHENMFWYRQDPGLGLRLIYFSYDVKMKEKGDIPEGYSVSREKKERFSLILESASTNQTSMYLCASTSLVREQYFGPGTRLTVT.

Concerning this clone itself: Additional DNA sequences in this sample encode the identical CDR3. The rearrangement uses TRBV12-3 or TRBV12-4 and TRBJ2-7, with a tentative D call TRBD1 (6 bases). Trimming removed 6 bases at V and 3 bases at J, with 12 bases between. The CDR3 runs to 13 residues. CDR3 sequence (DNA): TGTGCCAGCAGCCTGGGCAGGGGCTACGAGCAGTACTTC. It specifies CASSLGRGYEQYF.

CDR3: CASSFQGTDNEQFF. The CDR3 DNA reads TGTGCCAGCAGCTTCCAAGGGACAGACAATGAGCAGTTCTTC. The chain employs TRBV7-2 and TRBJ2-1; 7 nucleotides match TRBD1. Germline CDR1 and CDR2: SGHTA and FQGNSA. The length of the CDR3 is 14 residues. Trimming took 3 bases from V and 5 from J; bases not matched to a gene: 4.

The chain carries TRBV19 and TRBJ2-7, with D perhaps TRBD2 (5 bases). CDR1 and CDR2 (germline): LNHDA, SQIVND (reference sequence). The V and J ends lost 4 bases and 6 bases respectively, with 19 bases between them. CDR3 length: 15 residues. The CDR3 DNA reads TGTGCCAGTAGTAAACAGACTCCGGGGTCGGGCGAGCAGTACTTC. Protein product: CASSKQTPGSGEQYF.